Listed here are 8 T cell receptor beta chains from one sample, sequenced in a study of post-analysis software for immune sequencing data. Broader study findings: Controls had lower frequencies than patients of 4 or 5 TRBV segments, which included TRBV5-6, TRBV5-1 and TRBV20-1.

cDNA libraries of TCR beta carried unique molecular identifiers. TCRdb independently ran MiXCR on the PCR reads; one entry per CDR3 protein. This sample has about 400,000 distinct CDR3 sequences, with roughly 35% found just once. These receptors' targets are unknown. The sequencing input was blood. Receptors originate from a girl aged 5-17 years with multiple sclerosis.

This clonotype has only one observation. The chain couples TRBV18 to TRBJ2-3; D remains ambiguous. Per the germline V gene, CDR1 is KGHSH and CDR2 is LQKENI. This CDR3 comprises 15 residues. Trimming took 0 bases from V and 3 from J, leaving 10 bases between them. The CDR3 loop reads CASSPPILPTDTQYF. CDR3 in DNA: TGTGCCAGCTCACCACCGATCCTCCCGACAGATACGCAGTATTTT. The full variable domain, its missing parts supplied by reference TRBV18 and TRBJ2-3, is NAGVMQNPRHLVRRRGQEARLRCSPMKGHSHVYWYRQLPEEGLKFMVYLQKENIIDESGMPKERFSAEFPKEGPSILRIQQVVRGDSAAYFCASSPPILPTDTQYFGPGTRLTVL.

There are a few counts of this clonotype. This sequence joins TRBV2 and TRBJ2-5; 12 bases fit TRBD1. This CDR3 is 16 amino acids long. The germline gives CDR1 SNHLY, CDR2 FYNNEI. With 6 bases clipped from V and 1 base from J, the junction kept 6 bases outside the gene matches. The CDR3 DNA reads as TGTGCCAGCAGGCCGGGACAGGGGGCCTTCCAAGAGACCCAGTACTTC. Translation gives CASRPGQGAFQETQYF.

This clonotype was picked up a small number of times. The chain recombines TRBV12-3 or TRBV12-4 with TRBJ1-2; D unclear. The V and J ends lost 1 base and 3 bases respectively, with 9 bases between them. The CDR3 has 14 residues. CDR3 protein: CASSLGSGDYGYTF. The CDR3, as DNA: TGTGCCAGCAGTTTAGGGTCAGGAGACTATGGCTACACCTTC.

About this clonotype: At one end, the junction sequence differs from germline, possibly due to a read error. The rearrangement uses TRBV3-1 and TRBJ2-1; TRBD1 matches 9 bases. Germline CDR1 reads LGHDT; CDR2 reads YNNKEL (reference sequence). The CDR3 is made up of 17 amino acids. CDR3 coding DNA: TGTGCCAGCAGCCAAGTTCGTCGGACAGGGGCCCGCAATGAGCGGTTCTTC. As protein: CASSQVRRTGARNERFF.

The chain carries TRBV7-6 and TRBJ2-5; D is unclear. The V gene lost 4 bases and the J gene lost 11 bases, with 14 bases spanning the gap. CDR1 and CDR2 (germline): SGHVS, FNYEAQ. This CDR3 is 12 amino acids long. In DNA form, the CDR3 reads TGTGCCAGCAGCTCCGGTTTCCATGAGCAGTACTTC. The encoded protein is CASSSGFHEQYF. Together with reference TRBV7-6 and TRBJ2-5, the CDR3 gives the full variable domain: GAGVSQSPRYKVTKRGQDVALRCDPISGHVSLYWYRQALGQGPEFLTYFNYEAQQDKSGLPNDRFSAERPEGSISTLTIQRTEQRDSAMYRCASSSGFHEQYFGPGTRLLVL.

This chain connects TRBV5-5 to TRBJ2-4, with D perhaps matching TRBD1 (6 bases). The CDR3 spans 16 residues. The V and J ends lost 4 bases and 3 bases respectively, with 17 bases between them. The germline V gene has CDR1 SGHKS and CDR2 YYEKEE (reference sequence). This CDR3 is CASSGNRARGKNIQYF. The CDR3 region has the DNA TGTGCCAGCAGCGGTAACAGGGCGAGGGGCAAAAACATTCAGTACTTC.

This clonotype was counted between two and nine times. The rearrangement links TRBV24-1 to TRBJ2-3, with TRBD1 matching over 9 bases. CDR3 length: 16 residues. CDR1 is KGHDR and CDR2 is SFDVKD in the germline V gene. Trimming took 2 bases from V and 0 from J; bases not matched to a gene: 2. The CDR3: CATSDSGTGSTDTQYF. CDR3 sequence (DNA): TGTGCCACCAGTGATTCCGGGACAGGGAGCACAGATACGCAGTATTTT.

As regards this clonotype: Germline and junction disagree at one end, which may indicate a read error. This chain connects TRBV29-1 to TRBJ2-3; D is perhaps TRBD1 or TRBD2 (5 bases each). The germline gives CDR1 SQVTM, CDR2 ANQGSEA. The CDR3 runs to 12 residues. The CDR3 protein is CNVGDGTDTQYF. The CDR3 DNA reads TGCAACGTTGGGGACGGTACAGATACGCAGTATTTT.